This is a list of T cell receptor beta chains from one sample in a study of T cell responses to AZD1222 COVID-19 vaccine. Sequencing used immunoSEQ multiplex PCR; TCRdb keeps in-frame clones, though not all of them. The profile covers 250,000 to 300,000 clones, with 90% to 95% appearing a single time and 0.55% taken by the ten largest. Sequenced material: peripheral blood, taken 28 days after the second AZD1222 dose. The receptor source for this set is an adult who received the AZD1222 COVID-19 vaccine. CDR3s include the opening cysteine and the closing phenylalanine or tryptophan. The D gene is left open where the match is weak. Some rows mark clone size as missing; the rest say once, few, many or name a class of expanded clone.

cdr3_aa cdr3_nt clone_size j_call d_call v_call
CASSVGRGIEAFF TGCGCCAGCAGTGTTGGAAGAGGGATTGAGGCTTTCTTT NA TRBJ1-1 NA TRBV10-1
CASSRAGAYTGELFF TGTGCCAGCTCCCGAGCGGGGGCCTACACCGGGGAGCTGTTTTTT few TRBJ2-2 TRBD2 TRBV18
CASSVAPGTFWEQYF TGTGCCAGCAGCGTAGCCCCGGGGACGTTTTGGGAGCAGTACTTC NA TRBJ2-7 NA TRBV9
CASSLAGTGKAFF TGTGCCAGCAGCTTAGCCGGGACAGGGAAGGCTTTCTTT NA TRBJ1-1 TRBD1 TRBV11-2
CASSVGQGSNSPLHF TGTGCCAGCAGCGTAGGCCAGGGGTCGAATTCACCCCTCCACTTT NA TRBJ1-6 NA TRBV9
CASSQEVGGGIRNTIYF TGTGCCAGCAGCCAAGAAGTCGGAGGAGGGATTAGAAACACCATATATTTT once TRBJ1-3 NA TRBV3-1/TRBV3-2
CAWSGRWDTIYF TGTGCCTGGAGCGGAAGGTGGGACACCATATATTTT NA TRBJ1-3 NA TRBV30
CASSSWGRRDIQYF TGTGCCAGCAGTTCGTGGGGCCGTAGGGACATTCAGTACTTC NA TRBJ2-4 NA TRBV6-2/TRBV6-3
CASTPVGRPSGNTIYF TGTGCCAGCACCCCCGTGGGACGACCCTCTGGAAACACCATATATTTT once TRBJ1-3 NA TRBV7-2
CASSFSGGVGETQYF TGTGCCAGCAGCTTTAGCGGGGGGGTCGGAGAGACCCAGTACTTC once TRBJ2-5 TRBD2 TRBV7-9
CASSQGQDDQPQHF TGTGCCAGCAGCCAAGGACAGGATGATCAGCCCCAGCATTTT NA TRBJ1-5 NA TRBV3-1/TRBV3-2
CASSLALREDGELFF TGTGCCAGCAGCTTAGCGCTGCGGGAGGACGGGGAGCTGTTTTTT NA TRBJ2-2 TRBD2 TRBV7-2
CASSLLTGSTEAFF TGTGCCAGCAGCTTACTAACAGGGAGCACTGAAGCTTTCTTT NA TRBJ1-1 NA TRBV13
CASRRGQGSVAFF TGTGCCAGCAGGAGGGGGCAGGGTTCGGTCGCTTTCTTT NA TRBJ1-1 TRBD1 TRBV25-1
CASSSTGRGGYTF TGTGCCAGCAGTTCGACAGGGCGGGGAGGCTACACCTTC NA TRBJ1-2 TRBD1 TRBV12-3/TRBV12-4
CASSELGDNSPLHF TGTGCCAGCAGTGAATTGGGGGATAATTCACCCCTCCACTTT NA TRBJ1-6 NA TRBV6-1
CSVVGRASFGGNQPQHF TGCAGCGTTGTTGGCCGAGCGTCCTTTGGGGGCAATCAGCCCCAGCATTTT NA TRBJ1-5 NA TRBV29-1
CAWSFHRQGHYGYTF TGTGCCTGGAGCTTCCACAGACAAGGGCACTATGGCTACACCTTC few TRBJ1-2 NA TRBV30
CSVTATDQETQYF TGCAGCGTGACGGCGACAGACCAAGAGACCCAGTACTTC NA TRBJ2-5 NA TRBV29-1
CSVEEPYNEQFF TGCAGCGTTGAAGAGCCTTACAATGAGCAGTTCTTC NA TRBJ2-1 NA TRBV29-1
CASRGPGSTDTQYF TGTGCCAGTCGGGGCCCCGGATCCACAGATACGCAGTATTTT NA TRBJ2-3 NA TRBV19